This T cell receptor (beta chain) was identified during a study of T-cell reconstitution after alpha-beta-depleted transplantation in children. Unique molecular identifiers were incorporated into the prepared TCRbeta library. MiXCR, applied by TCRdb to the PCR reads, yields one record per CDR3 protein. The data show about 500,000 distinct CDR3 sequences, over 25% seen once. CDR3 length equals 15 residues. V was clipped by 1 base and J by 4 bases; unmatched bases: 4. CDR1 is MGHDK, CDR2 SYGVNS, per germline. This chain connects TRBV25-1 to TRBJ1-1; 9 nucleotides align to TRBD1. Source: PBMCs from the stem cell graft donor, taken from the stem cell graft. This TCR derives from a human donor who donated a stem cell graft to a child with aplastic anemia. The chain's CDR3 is CASSESGQGTTEAFF. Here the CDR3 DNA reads TGTGCCAGCAGTGAATCAGGACAGGGGACCACTGAAGCTTTCTTT.